This section outlines one TCR beta chain sequence together with its context. Its cognate antigen is unknown. Germline CDR1 GTSNPN, CDR2 SVGIG (reference sequence). This CDR3 contains 15 residues. The V gene lost 3 bases and the J gene lost 4 bases, with 13 bases spanning the gap. To make TCR beta libraries, researchers used iRepertoire HTBI primers and Arm-PCR of CDR3 regions. MiXCR, run by TCRdb on the multiplex PCR reads, gives a single entry per CDR3 protein. This repertoire shows 400,000 to 500,000 distinct CDR3 sequences, around 14% found once; its top ten account for approximately 15%. These data come from a study of regulatory T cells in long-lasting Graves disease. The sample's time point: newly diagnosed GD, antithyroid drugs for less than 3 months. After RNA was extracted from PBMCs, the TCR library was made from it. Study-wide results and limits: Examination was confined to peripheral blood, excluding thyroid tissue.

The same data also went into a second study, on T cells in Graves' hyperthyroidism and ophthalmopathy.

The chain uses TRBV30 and TRBJ1-6; D uncertain. This specimen was peripheral blood mononuclear cells (PBMCs), taken at new diagnosis, from a patient treated with antithyroid drugs. This TCR was sampled from a woman aged 30 to 39 with Graves disease. In DNA, the CDR3 is TGTGCCTGGAGCCGGTCCCAGAATTATAATTCACCCCTCCACTTT. Translating gives CAWSRSQNYNSPLHF.